The TCR beta chain described here comes from a study of human T cells and chemical hapten exposure. Turning to the study itself: Patch tests containing 0.01% DPC, applied to the upper back, were read at 6 days. Study outcomes and limitations: TCRs whose frequency exceeded 1 in 1000 remained the same following DPC sensitization.

Time point here: pre-sensitization, week 0. Treatment here: therapeutic diphenylcyclopropenone sensitization with weekly scalp DPC. Attachment of unique molecular identifiers to individual cDNA molecules was performed in the library. TCRdb ran MiXCR on the RACE reads and lists one entry per CDR3 protein. The repertoire holds 60,000 to 75,000 distinct CDR3 sequences, with about 7% as singletons. The sample holds many counts of this clonotype. Its antigen is undetermined. Germline values: CDR1 MDHEN, CDR2 SYDVKM. The CDR3 is made up of 13 amino acids. Trimming cost V 4 bases and J 4 bases, with 10 bases left between them.

The chain employs TRBV28 and TRBJ1-2; D gene ambiguous. The sample here was whole blood, taken in connection with sensitization to the hapten diphenylcyclopropenone (DPC). The source is a woman in her thirties with alopecia areata. Some clones in this sample may be carry-over from other donors' samples. Here the CDR3 reads CASSSVRFYGYTF. The CDR3 DNA follows: TGTGCCAGCAGTTCCGTCCGATTCTATGGCTACACCTTC.